This T cell receptor (beta chain) was sequenced in a study of T-cell memory formation after mild COVID-19. Study in general: Largely donor-specific sequence clusters came from a couple of donors. Study-level findings and limits: Clones which contracted sat mainly in CM and EM if CD4+, and in EMRA if CD8+.

UMIs and sample barcodes were carried by the TCR alpha and TCR beta cDNA libraries that 5'RACE produced using constant-segment primers. TCRdb itself ran the 5' RACE reads through MiXCR, one entry per CDR3 protein. The sample contains about 270,000 distinct CDR3 sequences, about a sixth of which appear only once. This CDR3 region has 13 residues. Trimming removed 6 bases from V and 5 bases from J; junction bases left unmatched: 7. Germline V gene lookup returns CDR1 SQVTM and CDR2 ANQGSEA. A word on this clonotype: Its antigen remains unidentified.

The chain uses TRBV29-1 and TRBJ2-5; TRBD1 agrees at 9 bases. What was sequenced was PBMCs or a T cell subset sorted from them (not recorded which). The TCR was taken from a man between 18 and 29 years old who had mild COVID-19 (a few samples of this study predate the infection). Cell type and time point are not known. The CDR3 region has the DNA TGCAGCGTCCGGGACAGGGTTTGGGAGACCCAGTACTTC. Translating it yields CSVRDRVWETQYF.